These 9 T cell receptor beta chains came from one sample sequenced in a study of vaccination and CD4 T cells after COVID-19. Regarding treatment: roughly 10-day PBMC culture with coronavirus spike peptide pools or control peptides (ViraFEST assay). The antigens for these receptors are not known. Cultured CD4+ T cell DNA underwent sequencing with the Oncomine TCR Beta short-read assay. TCRdb reanalysed the PCR reads using MiXCR and keeps one entry per CDR3 protein. The sample consists of fewer than 15,000 distinct CDR3 sequences, approximately 40% of them appearing once. The sample comprised CD4+ T cells from blood, cultured in vitro. The receptor set was obtained from a human donor who had recovered from COVID-19.

The chain is built from TRBV6-1 and TRBJ1-2; D is unclear. Trimming took 2 bases from V and 4 from J, leaving 2 bases between them. From germline, CDR1 is MNHNS and CDR2 SASEGT. The CDR3 loop spans 11 amino acids. The CDR3 bases are TGTGCCAGCAGTGAAATCTATGGCTACACCTTC. Encoded protein: CASSEIYGYTF.

Here the CDR3 reads CASSLGTGLDEQYF. The CDR3, as DNA: TGTGCCAGCAGCTTAGGGACAGGGCTCGACGAGCAGTACTTC. The chain uses TRBV7-7 and TRBJ2-7, with 8 bases aligning to TRBD1. The CDR3 contains 14 residues. The germline V gene encodes CDR1 SSHAT and CDR2 FNYEAQ (reference sequence). V gave up 1 base and J gave up 5 bases; unmatched junction bases: 4.

The V and J genes are TRBV27 and TRBJ2-2; D is unresolved. Trimming left V 3 bases short and J 4 bases short, with 3 bases between. Germline assignment: CDR1 MNHEY and CDR2 SMNVEV (reference sequence). This CDR3 spans 12 amino acids. Here the CDR3 DNA reads TGTGCCAGCAGTTTCAGCACCGGGGAGCTGTTTTTT. It encodes CASSFSTGELFF.

The CDR3 sequence: CASSTKGVTSGGYEQYF. The DNA of the CDR3 is TGTGCCAGCAGCACAAAAGGGGTGACTAGCGGGGGGTACGAGCAGTACTTC. The rearrangement joins TRBV27 to TRBJ2-7, with 13 bases aligning to TRBD2. The ends lost 6 bases at V and 4 bases at J; junction bases unmatched: 12. Germline CDR1 MNHEY, CDR2 SMNVEV (reference sequence). The CDR3 spans 17 residues.

The chain is built from TRBV6-1 and TRBJ1-3, with unresolved D. Germline V lookup: CDR1 MNHNS, CDR2 SASEGT. Trimming cost V 3 bases and J 0 bases, with 15 bases left between them. This CDR3 spans 17 amino acids. The CDR3 nucleotides are TGTGCCAGCAGTGATACCACACGGATCCACTCTGGAAACACCATATATTTT. This gives the protein CASSDTTRIHSGNTIYF.

In this sample, this clonotype turned up a few times. V gene TRBV6-2 or TRBV6-3 combines with J gene TRBJ1-5; TRBD1 matches at 7 bases. Germline loops: CDR1 MNHEY, CDR2 SVGEGT. This CDR3 is built from 14 residues. V dropped 7 bases and J dropped 2; count of bases not matched to a gene: 5. The CDR3, as DNA: TGTGCCAGCATCCGACAGGGCGGCAATCAGCCCCAGCATTTT. Translated: CASIRQGGNQPQHF.

There are a few counts of this clonotype. The DNA of the CDR3 is TGTGCCAGCAGGCTAGGGGGCTCTGGAAACACCATATATTTT. Its protein is CASRLGGSGNTIYF. The genes are TRBV7-2 and TRBJ1-3; possible D gene TRBD1, 6 bases. This CDR3 has 14 amino acids. Between the trimmed V and J ends, which lost 6 bases and 0 bases, there was a span of 9 bases. Germline CDR1 SGHTA, CDR2 FQGNSA.

The chain employs TRBV28 and TRBJ2-7, with D unclear. V shed 7 bases and J shed 2 bases, with 15 bases lying between them. Per the germline V gene, CDR1 is MDHEN and CDR2 is SYDVKM. This CDR3 is built from 14 residues. CDR3 nucleotides: TGTGCCAGCACCGGGTCCGCCCTCACCTACGAGCAGTACTTC. This translates into CASTGSALTYEQYF.

There are a few counts of this clonotype. The chain uses TRBV5-1 and TRBJ2-5; 7 nucleotides line up with TRBD1. The CDR3 is 16 residues long. CDR1 is SGHRS, CDR2 YFSETQ, per germline. With 0 bases clipped from V and 2 bases from J, the junction kept 7 bases outside the gene matches. This chain's CDR3 is CASSLAPTGSQETQYF. Here the CDR3 DNA reads TGCGCCAGCAGCTTGGCTCCGACAGGGTCGCAAGAGACCCAGTACTTC.